Each of the 13 T cell receptor beta chains below was sequenced from the same sample in a study of a mutant IDH1 vaccine in newly diagnosed glioma. Sequencing used immunoSEQ multiplex PCR; TCRdb keeps in-frame clones, though not all of them. The profile covers tens of thousands of clones, with approximately 79% appearing a single time and 3% to 3.5% taken by the ten largest. For these TCRs, the target antigens are not known. The time point was: week 5, during vaccination. Every vaccine dose comprised 300 ug of mutant IDH1 20-mer peptide plus topical imiquimod. Sequencing used PBMCs, obtained from a glioma patient whose treatment included an IDH1 peptide vaccine. The receptor set was obtained from a young woman with glioma. Some clones in this sample may be carry-over from other donors' samples.

The gene calls are TRBV6-1 and TRBJ2-1; D remains ambiguous. Germline V gene data show CDR1 as MNHNS and CDR2 as SASEGT. Trimming took off 3 bases at V and 5 bases at J, with 2 bases between the two ends. This CDR3 region has 11 residues. CDR3 residues: CASSEHNEQFF. DNA of the CDR3: TGTGCCAGCAGTGAGCACAATGAGCAGTTCTTC.

This clone was picked up a small number of times. The chain has TRBV2 and TRBJ2-3; 9 nucleotides match TRBD2. This CDR3 is 15 amino acids long. Germline V gene data show CDR1 as SNHLY and CDR2 as FYNNEI. V shed 3 bases and J 4 bases; nucleotides not matched to a gene: 5. CDR3 in DNA: TGTGCCAGCAGTGACGGGCGGGGGGGCGCAGATACGCAGTATTTT. It translates to CASSDGRGGADTQYF. Filled out from reference TRBV2 and TRBJ2-3, the complete variable domain reads EPEVTQTPSHQVTQMGQEVILRCVPISNHLYFYWYRQILGQKVEFLVSFYNNEISEKSEIFDDQFSVERPDGSNFTLKIRSTKLEDSAMYFCASSDGRGGADTQYFGPGTRLTVL.

The sample holds a few counts of this clone. V is TRBV10-1 and J is TRBJ1-1; weak D call: TRBD1 (6 bases). The V gene's germline CDR1 is WNHNN and CDR2 SYGVQD (reference sequence). V was pared by 0 bases and J by 3 bases, with 11 bases between. The CDR3 covers 15 residues. In DNA form, the CDR3 reads TGCGCCAGCAGTGAGTCGTTGGGGGCTGACACTGAAGCTTTCTTT. It specifies CASSESLGADTEAFF.

The chain uses TRBV13 and TRBJ1-6; no firm D call. This CDR3 is 19 amino acids long. The V gene's germline CDR1 is PRHDT and CDR2 FYEKMQ (reference sequence). Trimming removed 1 base from V and 5 bases from J, with 21 bases in between. CDR3 nucleotide sequence: TGTGCCAGCAGCTTAGCCGGCCCCCCCGGTACAGCAAATAATTCACCCCTCCACTTT. Translated: CASSLAGPPGTANNSPLHF.

The V gene is TRBV27, the J gene TRBJ2-2, with D tentatively TRBD2 (7 bases). Germline assignment: CDR1 MNHEY and CDR2 SMNVEV (reference sequence). The length of the CDR3 is 17 residues. V shed 6 bases and J shed 4 bases, with 21 bases lying between them. The CDR3 protein is CASSQTPRGAGTGELFF. The CDR3 DNA sequence: TGTGCCAGCAGCCAAACCCCCCGGGGGGCGGGCACCGGGGAGCTGTTTTTT.

The genes are TRBV4-2 and TRBJ2-7; D is possibly TRBD1 or TRBD2 (5 bases each). Germline V CDR1 and CDR2: LGHNA, YNFKEQ. V was pared by 4 bases and J by 5 bases, with 12 bases between. This CDR3 is 13 amino acids long. The CDR3 protein is CASSPGTVDEQYF. DNA for the CDR3: TGTGCCAGCAGCCCTGGGACGGTGGACGAGCAGTACTTC.

The chain couples TRBV7-2 to TRBJ2-2; possible D gene TRBD1, 6 bases. Trimming left V 4 bases short and J 5 bases short, with 8 bases between. In germline, CDR1 is SGHTA, CDR2 FQGNSA. The CDR3 contains 13 residues. CDR3 residues: CASSYRDTGELFF. The CDR3 nucleotides read TGTGCCAGCAGCTACAGGGATACCGGGGAGCTGTTTTTT.

V usage is TRBV10-3 and J usage is TRBJ2-2; D ambiguous. Germline V CDR1 and CDR2: ENHRY, SYGVKD. Between the trimmed V and J ends, which lost 4 bases and 1 base, there was a span of 4 bases. The CDR3 is made up of 13 amino acids. As DNA, the CDR3 is TGTGCCATCAGTGTAGGGAACACCGGGGAGCTGTTTTTT. Residues: CAISVGNTGELFF.

The genes are TRBV5-1 and TRBJ1-1; the D is unclear. The CDR3 sequence is 13 residues long. CDR1 is SGHRS and CDR2 is YFSETQ in the germline V gene. V lost 2 bases and J lost 6, with 11 bases in between. Here the CDR3 reads CASSLRGRSEAFF. CDR3 DNA sequence: TGCGCCAGCAGCTTACGAGGGAGGTCTGAAGCTTTCTTT.

The chain recombines TRBV11-2 with TRBJ1-2; no clear D gene. The CDR3 spans 15 residues. Germline V CDR1 and CDR2: SGHAT, FQNNGV. V lost 0 bases and J 4 bases, leaving 12 bases between the germline ends. The CDR3 coding sequence is TGTGCCAGCAGCTTAGACAGAGGCCCCCTCTATGGCTACACCTTC. This gives the protein CASSLDRGPLYGYTF.

The gene calls are TRBV9 and TRBJ1-6, with 8 bases fitting TRBD1. This CDR3 has 15 amino acids. J gave up 10 bases and V 2 bases, and 8 bases lay outside the gene matches. CDR1 SGDLS and CDR2 YYNGEE come from the germline V gene. The CDR3 region is CASSVTGTGTSPLHF. The CDR3 nucleotides read TGTGCCAGCAGCGTGACCGGGACAGGAACATCACCCCTCCACTTT.

In this sample, this clone turned up once. The rearrangement links TRBV9 to TRBJ1-1, with no clear D. V lost 0 bases and J lost 0, with 3 bases in between. The CDR3 is made up of 13 amino acids. CDR1 is SGDLS and CDR2 is YYNGEE in the germline V gene. CDR3 amino acids: CASSVALNTEAFF. CDR3 bases: TGTGCCAGCAGCGTAGCCTTGAACACTGAAGCTTTCTTT.

V and J are TRBV6-1 and TRBJ2-2; 9 bases match TRBD2. The CDR3 length is 15 residues. From germline, CDR1 is MNHNS and CDR2 SASEGT. The V segment lost 7 bases and the J segment 6 bases; nucleotides outside the gene matches: 9. The CDR3 loop reads CASNVPGLASGELFF. In DNA form, the CDR3 reads TGTGCCAGCAATGTACCGGGACTAGCATCCGGGGAGCTGTTTTTT.